The 2 T cell receptor beta chains presented below share a single source sample, sequenced in a study of shared clonotypes between healthy human individuals. The protocol was immunoSEQ multiplex PCR, while the TCRdb copy is restricted to in-frame clones and leaves out a portion. The sample carries approximately 1,000,000 clones, 60% to 80% recorded once. Sequenced material: memory CD4+ T cells from PBMCs. Subset in this sample: CD45RA-negative fraction. These receptors were collected from a young man in good health. Some clones in this sample may be carry-over from other donors' samples.

This chain joins TRBV28 and TRBJ2-7; 14 bases match TRBD2. The CDR3 spans 16 residues. Germline trimming cut 4 bases from V and 3 bases from J; bases unmatched to any gene: 5. Germline values: CDR1 MDHEN, CDR2 SYDVKM. The CDR3 DNA sequence: TGTGCCAGCAGTTCCGGGGGACTAGCGGGAGACTACGAGCAGTACTTC. Translated: CASSSGGLAGDYEQYF.

The V and J genes are TRBV28 and TRBJ2-7, with no clear D. CDR1 and CDR2 (germline): MDHEN, SYDVKM. V lost 5 bases and J lost 1, with 3 bases in between. This CDR3 has 11 amino acids. CDR3 in amino acids: CASSQSYEQYF. CDR3 DNA: TGTGCCAGCAGTCAATCCTACGAGCAGTACTTC.